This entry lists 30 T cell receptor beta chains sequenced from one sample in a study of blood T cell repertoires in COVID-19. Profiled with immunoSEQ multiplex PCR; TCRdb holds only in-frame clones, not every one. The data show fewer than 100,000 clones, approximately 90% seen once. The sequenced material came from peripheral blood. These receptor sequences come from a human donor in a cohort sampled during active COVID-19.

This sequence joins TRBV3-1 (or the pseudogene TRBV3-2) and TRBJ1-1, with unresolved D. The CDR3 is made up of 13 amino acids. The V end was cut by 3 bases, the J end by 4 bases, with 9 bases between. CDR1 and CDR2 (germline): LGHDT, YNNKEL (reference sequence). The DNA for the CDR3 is TGTGCCAGCAGCCAGCGGGTAACCACTGAAGCTTTCTTT. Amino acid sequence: CASSQRVTTEAFF.

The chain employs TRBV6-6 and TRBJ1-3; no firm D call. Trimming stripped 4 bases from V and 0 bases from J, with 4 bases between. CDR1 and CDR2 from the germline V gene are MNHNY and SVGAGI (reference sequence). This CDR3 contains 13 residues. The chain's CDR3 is CASSSVSGNTIYF. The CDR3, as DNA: TGTGCCAGCAGTTCAGTCTCTGGAAACACCATATATTTT.

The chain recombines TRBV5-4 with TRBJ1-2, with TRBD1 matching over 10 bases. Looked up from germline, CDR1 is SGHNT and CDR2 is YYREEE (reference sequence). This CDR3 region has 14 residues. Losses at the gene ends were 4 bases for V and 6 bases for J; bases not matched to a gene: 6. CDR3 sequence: CASSARTGGDGYTF. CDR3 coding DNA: TGTGCCAGCAGCGCCCGGACAGGGGGTGATGGCTACACCTTC.

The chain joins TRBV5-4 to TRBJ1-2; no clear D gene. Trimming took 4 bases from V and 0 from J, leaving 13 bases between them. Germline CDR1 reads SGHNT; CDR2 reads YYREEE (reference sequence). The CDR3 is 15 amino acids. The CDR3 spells CASSKTVSANYGYTF. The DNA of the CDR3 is TGTGCCAGCAGCAAGACTGTGTCAGCTAACTATGGCTACACCTTC.

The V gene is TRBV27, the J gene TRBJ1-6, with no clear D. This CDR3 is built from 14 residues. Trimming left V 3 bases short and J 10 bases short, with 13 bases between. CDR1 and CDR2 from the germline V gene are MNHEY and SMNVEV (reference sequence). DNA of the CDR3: TGTGCCAGCAGTTTCGGAGGAGAAGGGTCACCCCTCCACTTT. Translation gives CASSFGGEGSPLHF.

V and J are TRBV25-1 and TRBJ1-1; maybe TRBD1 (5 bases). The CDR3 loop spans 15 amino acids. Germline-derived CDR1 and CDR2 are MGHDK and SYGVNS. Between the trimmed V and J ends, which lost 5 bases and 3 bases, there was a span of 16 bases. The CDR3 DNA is TGTGCCAGCAGTTTAGCGGGGGGTGCGGACACTGAAGCTTTCTTT. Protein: CASSLAGGADTEAFF.

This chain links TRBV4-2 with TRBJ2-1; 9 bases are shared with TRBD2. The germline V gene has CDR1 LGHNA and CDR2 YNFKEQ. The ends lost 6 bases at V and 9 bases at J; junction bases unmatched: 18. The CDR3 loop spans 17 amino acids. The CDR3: CASSPRSLAGPVSEQFF. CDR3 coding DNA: TGTGCCAGCAGTCCAAGATCTCTAGCGGGGCCCGTCAGTGAGCAGTTCTTC.

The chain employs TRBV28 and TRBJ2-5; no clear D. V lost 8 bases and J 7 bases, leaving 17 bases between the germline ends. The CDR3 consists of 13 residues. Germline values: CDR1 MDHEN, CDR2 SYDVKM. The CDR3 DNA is TGTGCCAGCCTCTCGCCTCGTACCGGGACCCAGTACTTC. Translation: CASLSPRTGTQYF.

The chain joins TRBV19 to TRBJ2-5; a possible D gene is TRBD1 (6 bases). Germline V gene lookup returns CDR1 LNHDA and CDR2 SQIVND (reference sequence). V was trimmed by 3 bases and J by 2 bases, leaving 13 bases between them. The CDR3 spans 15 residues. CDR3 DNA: TGTGCCAGTAGTATTGGGGCAAGGGGGCAAGAGACCCAGTACTTC. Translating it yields CASSIGARGQETQYF.

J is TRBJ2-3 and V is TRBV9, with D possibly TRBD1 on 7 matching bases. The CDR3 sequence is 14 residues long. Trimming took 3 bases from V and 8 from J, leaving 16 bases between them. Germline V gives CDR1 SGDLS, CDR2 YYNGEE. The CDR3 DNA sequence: TGTGCCAGCAGCGCCAGGGGGGACTCAGGTACGCAGTATTTT. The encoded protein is CASSARGDSGTQYF.

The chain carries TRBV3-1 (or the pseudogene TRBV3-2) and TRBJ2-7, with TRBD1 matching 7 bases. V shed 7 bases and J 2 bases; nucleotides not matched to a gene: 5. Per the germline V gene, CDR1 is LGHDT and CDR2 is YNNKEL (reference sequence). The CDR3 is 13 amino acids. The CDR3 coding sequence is TGTGCCAGCACGAGACAGGGCGCCTACGAGCAGTACTTC. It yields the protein CASTRQGAYEQYF.

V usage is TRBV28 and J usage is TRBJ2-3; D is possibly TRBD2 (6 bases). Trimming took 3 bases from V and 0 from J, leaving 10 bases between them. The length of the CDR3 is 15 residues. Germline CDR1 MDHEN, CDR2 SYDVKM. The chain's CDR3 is CASSFSGRSTDTQYF. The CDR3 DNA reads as TGTGCCAGCAGTTTTTCCGGGAGAAGCACAGATACGCAGTATTTT. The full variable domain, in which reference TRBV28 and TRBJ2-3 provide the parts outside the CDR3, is DVKVTQSSRYLVKRTGEKVFLECVQDMDHENMFWYRQDPGLGLRLIYFSYDVKMKEKGDIPEGYSVSREKKERFSLILESASTNQTSMYLCASSFSGRSTDTQYFGPGTRLTVL.

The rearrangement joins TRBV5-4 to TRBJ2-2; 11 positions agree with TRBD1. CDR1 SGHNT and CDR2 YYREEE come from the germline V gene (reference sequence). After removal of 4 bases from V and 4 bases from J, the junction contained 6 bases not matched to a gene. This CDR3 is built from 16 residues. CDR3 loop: CASSPYGQGATGELFF. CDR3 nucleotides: TGTGCCAGCAGCCCATATGGACAGGGGGCCACCGGGGAGCTGTTTTTT.

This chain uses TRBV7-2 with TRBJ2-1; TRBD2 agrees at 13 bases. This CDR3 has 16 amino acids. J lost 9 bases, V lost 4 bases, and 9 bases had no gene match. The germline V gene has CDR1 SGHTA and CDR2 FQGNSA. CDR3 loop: CASSSIGTSGIGEQFF. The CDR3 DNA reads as TGTGCCAGCAGCTCAATTGGGACTAGCGGGATTGGTGAGCAGTTCTTC.

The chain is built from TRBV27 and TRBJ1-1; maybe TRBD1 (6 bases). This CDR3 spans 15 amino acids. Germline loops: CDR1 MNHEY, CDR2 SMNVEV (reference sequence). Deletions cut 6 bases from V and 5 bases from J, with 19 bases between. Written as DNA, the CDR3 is TGTGCCAGCAGACCGGACAGAGACCATGTAACTGAAGCTTTCTTT. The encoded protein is CASRPDRDHVTEAFF.

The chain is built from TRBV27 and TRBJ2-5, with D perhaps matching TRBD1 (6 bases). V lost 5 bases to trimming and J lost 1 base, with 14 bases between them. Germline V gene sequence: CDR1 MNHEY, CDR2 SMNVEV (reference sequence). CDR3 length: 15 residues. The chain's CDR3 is CASSPWTVSQETQYF. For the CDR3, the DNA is TGTGCCAGCAGTCCCTGGACAGTCTCCCAAGAGACCCAGTACTTC.

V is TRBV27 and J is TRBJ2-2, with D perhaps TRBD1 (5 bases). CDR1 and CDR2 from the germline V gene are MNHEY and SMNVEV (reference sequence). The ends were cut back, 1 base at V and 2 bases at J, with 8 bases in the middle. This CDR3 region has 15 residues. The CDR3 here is CASSLWQGNTGELFF. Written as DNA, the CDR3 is TGTGCCAGCAGTTTATGGCAGGGTAACACCGGGGAGCTGTTTTTT.

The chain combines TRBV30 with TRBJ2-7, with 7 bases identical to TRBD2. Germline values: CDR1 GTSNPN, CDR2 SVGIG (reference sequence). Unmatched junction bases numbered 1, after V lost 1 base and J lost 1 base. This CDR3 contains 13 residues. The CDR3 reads CAWSGRGSYEQYF. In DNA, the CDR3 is TGTGCCTGGAGTGGGCGGGGGTCCTACGAGCAGTACTTC.

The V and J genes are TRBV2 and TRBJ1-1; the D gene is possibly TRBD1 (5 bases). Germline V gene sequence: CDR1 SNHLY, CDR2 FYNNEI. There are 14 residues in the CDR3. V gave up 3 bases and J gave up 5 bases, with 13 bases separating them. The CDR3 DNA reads TGTGCCAGCAGTGAGGTACCCAAGGGGACTGAAGCTTTCTTT. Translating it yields CASSEVPKGTEAFF.

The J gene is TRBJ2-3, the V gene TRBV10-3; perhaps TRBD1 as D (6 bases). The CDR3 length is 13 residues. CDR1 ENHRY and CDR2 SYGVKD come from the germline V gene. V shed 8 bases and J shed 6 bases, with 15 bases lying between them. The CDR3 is CAICPGAGDTQYF. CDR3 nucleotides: TGTGCCATCTGCCCAGGGGCAGGGGATACGCAGTATTTT.

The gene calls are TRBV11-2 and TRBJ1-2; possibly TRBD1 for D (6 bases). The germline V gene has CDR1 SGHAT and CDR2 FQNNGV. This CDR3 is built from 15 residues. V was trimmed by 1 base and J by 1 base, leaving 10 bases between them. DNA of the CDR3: TGTGCCAGCAGCTTAGCGGGACAAAGTAACTATGGCTACACCTTC. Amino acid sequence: CASSLAGQSNYGYTF.

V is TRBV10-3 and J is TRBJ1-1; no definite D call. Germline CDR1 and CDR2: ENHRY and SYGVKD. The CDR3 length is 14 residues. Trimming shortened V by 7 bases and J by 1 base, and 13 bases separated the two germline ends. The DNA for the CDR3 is TGTGCCATCAACTCGTCCGGGGAGAACACTGAAGCTTTCTTT. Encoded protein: CAINSSGENTEAFF.

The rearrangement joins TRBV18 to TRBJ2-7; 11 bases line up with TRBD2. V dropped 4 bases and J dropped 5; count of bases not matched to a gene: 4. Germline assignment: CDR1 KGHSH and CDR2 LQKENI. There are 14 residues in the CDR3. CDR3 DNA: TGTGCCAGCTCACTCATAGCGGGAGGGAACGAGCAGTACTTC. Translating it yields CASSLIAGGNEQYF. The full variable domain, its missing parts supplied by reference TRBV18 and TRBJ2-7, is NAGVMQNPRHLVRRRGQEARLRCSPMKGHSHVYWYRQLPEEGLKFMVYLQKENIIDESGMPKERFSAEFPKEGPSILRIQQVVRGDSAAYFCASSLIAGGNEQYFGPGTRLTVT.

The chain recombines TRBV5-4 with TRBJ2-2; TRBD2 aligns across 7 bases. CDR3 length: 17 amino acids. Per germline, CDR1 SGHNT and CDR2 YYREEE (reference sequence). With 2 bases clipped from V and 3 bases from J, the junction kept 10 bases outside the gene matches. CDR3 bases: TGTGCCAGCAGCTTTCGCCGACTAGCACGCGACACCGGGGAGCTGTTTTTT. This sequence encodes CASSFRRLARDTGELFF.

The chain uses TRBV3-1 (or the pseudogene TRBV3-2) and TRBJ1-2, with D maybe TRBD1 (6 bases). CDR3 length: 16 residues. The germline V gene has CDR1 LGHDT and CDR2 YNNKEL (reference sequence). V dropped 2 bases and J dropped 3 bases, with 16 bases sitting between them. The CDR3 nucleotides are TGTGCCAGCAGCCAAACCGCAGGGGTATTTTACTATGGCTACACCTTC. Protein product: CASSQTAGVFYYGYTF.

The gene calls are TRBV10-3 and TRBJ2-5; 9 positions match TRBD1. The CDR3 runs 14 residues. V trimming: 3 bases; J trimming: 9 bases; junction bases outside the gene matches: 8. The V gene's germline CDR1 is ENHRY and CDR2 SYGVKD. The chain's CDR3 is CAISETEQGAAQYF. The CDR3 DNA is TGTGCCATCAGTGAAACGGAACAGGGGGCGGCCCAGTACTTC.

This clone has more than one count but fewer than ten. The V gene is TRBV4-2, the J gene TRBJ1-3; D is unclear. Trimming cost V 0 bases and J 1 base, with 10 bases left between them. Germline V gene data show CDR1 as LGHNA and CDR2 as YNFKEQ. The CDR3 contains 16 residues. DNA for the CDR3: TGTGCCAGCAGCCAAGAGGCTCGGGGATCTGGAAACACCATATATTTT. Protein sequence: CASSQEARGSGNTIYF.

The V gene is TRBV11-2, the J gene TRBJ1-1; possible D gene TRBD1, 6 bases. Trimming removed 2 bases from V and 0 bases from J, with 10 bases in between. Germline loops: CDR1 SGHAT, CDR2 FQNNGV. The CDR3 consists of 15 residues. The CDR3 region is CASSLLGTMNTEAFF. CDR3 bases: TGTGCCAGCAGCTTATTGGGGACAATGAACACTGAAGCTTTCTTT.

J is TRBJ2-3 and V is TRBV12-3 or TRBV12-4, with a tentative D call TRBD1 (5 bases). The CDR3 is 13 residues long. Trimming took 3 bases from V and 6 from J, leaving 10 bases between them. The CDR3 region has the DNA TGTGCCAGCAGTTTCACAGGATCCGATACGCAGTATTTT. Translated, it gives CASSFTGSDTQYF.

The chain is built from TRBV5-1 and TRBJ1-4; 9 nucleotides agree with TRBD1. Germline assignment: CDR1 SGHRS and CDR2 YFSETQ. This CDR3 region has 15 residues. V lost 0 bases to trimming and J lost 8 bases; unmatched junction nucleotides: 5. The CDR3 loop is CASSLAGTGREKLFF. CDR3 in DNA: TGCGCCAGCAGCTTGGCGGGGACAGGGCGAGAAAAACTGTTTTTT.